These T cell receptor beta chains were read from a single sample in a study of blood T cell repertoires in COVID-19. Measured with immunoSEQ multiplex PCR; TCRdb has only the in-frame clones, and not every one. The table shows more than 300,000 clones, with about 89% occurring only once. Material for sequencing was PBMCs or T cells enriched from blood (not recorded which). Receptor source: a man between 40 and 49 years old in a cohort exposed to, infected with or recovered from COVID-19 (not recorded which). CDR3s include the opening cysteine and the closing phenylalanine or tryptophan. A D gene is named only where the DNA matches it firmly. Some rows have no size entry. The others give once, few or many, or a class for an expanded clone.

d_call j_call v_call clone_size cdr3_aa cdr3_nt
TRBD1 TRBJ2-7 TRBV11-2 NA CASSRPGQGSYEQYF TGTGCCAGCAGCCGCCCGGGACAGGGCTCCTACGAGCAGTACTTC
TRBD2 TRBJ2-3 TRBV6-6 NA CASSSGSDTQYF TGTGCCAGCAGTAGCGGGAGCGATACGCAGTATTTT
TRBD1 TRBJ2-3 TRBV10-3 NA CAISVGQGGADTQYF TGTGCCATCAGTGTAGGACAGGGGGGGGCAGATACGCAGTATTTT
NA TRBJ2-2 TRBV5-1 NA CASSLMSLAGELFF TGCGCCAGCAGCTTGATGAGTCTGGCCGGGGAGCTGTTTTTT
TRBD2 TRBJ2-3 TRBV5-1 NA CASSLGVAGYTDTQYF TGCGCCAGCAGCCTCGGGGTAGCGGGGTACACAGATACGCAGTATTTT
NA TRBJ1-1 TRBV14 NA CASSRRPSGATEAFF TGTGCCAGCAGCCGAAGGCCGTCGGGAGCCACTGAAGCTTTCTTT
TRBD1 TRBJ1-2 TRBV6-5 NA CASMPGQGLGYTF TGTGCCAGCATGCCGGGACAGGGGTTAGGCTACACCTTC
NA TRBJ1-6 TRBV7-8 NA CASSLGGLGSSYNSPLHF TGTGCCAGCAGCTTAGGGGGTCTCGGGAGCTCCTATAATTCACCCCTCCACTTT
NA TRBJ2-3 TRBV11-2 NA CASSPGQIEGTDTQYF TGTGCCAGCAGCCCAGGACAGATAGAGGGCACAGATACGCAGTATTTT
TRBD1 TRBJ2-7 TRBV5-8 NA CASGRDRAYEQYF TGTGCCAGCGGCCGGGACAGGGCCTACGAGCAGTACTTC
TRBD1 TRBJ1-2 TRBV27 NA CASSWDRTHGYTF TGTGCCAGCAGTTGGGACAGGACCCATGGCTACACCTTC
NA TRBJ1-4 TRBV7-2 NA CASSLASAGQNEKLFF TGTGCCAGCAGCTTAGCGTCGGCAGGGCAAAATGAAAAACTGTTTTTT
NA TRBJ2-7 TRBV6-5 NA CASRDFRYYEQYF TGTGCCAGCCGAGATTTCCGATACTACGAGCAGTACTTC
NA TRBJ2-1 TRBV14 NA CASSSYLAFSYNEQFF TGTGCCAGCAGCTCTTACCTAGCGTTCTCCTACAATGAGCAGTTCTTC
TRBD1 TRBJ1-2 TRBV6-5 once CASSYRDRGYGYTF TGTGCCAGCAGTTACAGGGACAGGGGTTATGGCTACACCTTC